Shown below are 27 T cell receptor beta chains from a single sample sequenced in a study of response to subunit inactivated influenza vaccine. Using its own MiXCR run on the RT-PCR reads, TCRdb lists one record per CDR3 protein. The sample records just under 550,000 distinct CDR3 sequences, approximately 20% being singletons. These data were also reused for a study on T cells expressing NK-cell markers. This second study notes: Libraries used 5'RACE template switching adding universal primer site and UMIs.

Sequencing used CD4+ T cells sorted from PBMCs, obtained 12 days after vaccination. Receptors originate from a man between 50 and 59 years old who received an inactivated influenza vaccine.

This clonotype was counted only a few times. The chain couples TRBV7-2 to TRBJ2-5; D might be TRBD1 (5 bases). V lost 7 bases and J 0 bases, leaving 9 bases between the germline ends. Germline V gene data show CDR1 as SGHTA and CDR2 as FQGNSA. CDR3 length equals 13 residues. CDR3 DNA sequence: TGTGCCAGCACTCAGGGCTACCAAGAGACCCAGTACTTC. As protein: CASTQGYQETQYF.

This clonotype came up a few times. The V call is TRBV20-1, the J call TRBJ2-1, with 7 bases fitting TRBD2. The CDR3 extends over 14 amino acids. CDR1 and CDR2 (germline): DFQATT, SNEGSKA (reference sequence). The trim removed 3 bases at V and 3 bases at J, leaving 5 bases unmatched. Written as DNA, the CDR3 is TGCAGTGCTAGGAGGGCGGGAGACTACAATGAGCAGTTCTTC. The encoded protein is CSARRAGDYNEQFF.

The gene calls are TRBV10-3 and TRBJ1-5; TRBD1 matches 8 bases. The V and J ends lost 3 bases and 6 bases, in that order; junction bases with no gene match: 13. CDR1 ENHRY and CDR2 SYGVKD come from the germline V gene. The CDR3 sequence is 17 residues long. The CDR3, as DNA: TGTGCCATCAGTGATGGTTTCGGACAGGGAAAGGCTCAGCCCCAGCATTTT. Translating gives CAISDGFGQGKAQPQHF.

The CDR3 DNA follows: TGTGCCAGCAGCTTAGGGTTGGACGAGCAGTACTTC. Translating it yields CASSLGLDEQYF. V usage is TRBV7-2 and J usage is TRBJ2-7; D is unclear. This CDR3 spans 12 amino acids. CDR1 SGHTA and CDR2 FQGNSA come from the germline V gene. Trimming removed 1 base from V and 5 bases from J, with 6 bases in between. The whole variable domain, remainder taken from reference TRBV7-2 and TRBJ2-7, is GAGVSQSPSNKVTEKGKDVELRCDPISGHTALYWYRQSLGQGLEFLIYFQGNSAPDKSGLPSDRFSAERTGGSVSTLTIQRTQQEDSAVYLCASSLGLDEQYFGPGTRLTVT.

The J gene is TRBJ2-2, the V gene TRBV7-9, with D possibly being TRBD2 (6 bases). V dropped 5 bases and J dropped 5 bases, with 15 bases sitting between them. The CDR3 has 15 amino acids. From germline, CDR1 is SEHNR and CDR2 FQNEAQ (reference sequence). The DNA for the CDR3 is TGTGCCAGCAGCCTATCGGGCGGGGAAACCGGGGAGCTGTTTTTT. It codes for CASSLSGGETGELFF.

V gene TRBV5-1 combines with J gene TRBJ2-2; D is perhaps TRBD1 (5 bases). The V end lost 0 bases, the J end lost 4 bases, and 16 bases lay between the germline ends. Germline V CDR1 and CDR2: SGHRS, YFSETQ. The CDR3 loop spans 17 amino acids. The CDR3: CASSLEGEPLTTGELFF. The CDR3 nucleotides are TGCGCCAGCAGCTTGGAAGGGGAACCCCTTACCACCGGGGAGCTGTTTTTT.

J is TRBJ1-2 and V is TRBV7-8; D is undetermined. CDR1 and CDR2 (germline): SGHVS, FQNEAQ. Trimming left V 4 bases short and J 8 bases short, with 14 bases between. CDR3 length: 13 amino acids. The CDR3 reads CASSSDWAGGYTF. The CDR3 region has the DNA TGTGCCAGCAGCTCTGACTGGGCGGGGGGCTACACCTTC.

This rearrangement joins TRBV5-1 to TRBJ2-5; possible D gene TRBD1, 6 bases. V was clipped by 0 bases and J by 4 bases, with 10 bases between them. Germline CDR1 reads SGHRS; CDR2 reads YFSETQ. The CDR3 sequence is 14 residues long. The CDR3 bases are TGCGCCAGCAGCTTGGAACAGGGCGGAGAGACCCAGTACTTC. Residues: CASSLEQGGETQYF.

V and J are TRBV11-1 and TRBJ2-2; 12 positions agree with TRBD2. CDR3 length: 18 amino acids. The germline CDR1 and CDR2 sequences are SGHAT and FQDESV (reference sequence). V was clipped by 5 bases and J by 1 base; unmatched bases: 8. CDR3 sequence: CASSRGLAGLMNTGELFF. DNA of the CDR3: TGTGCCAGCAGCCGTGGACTAGCGGGGCTAATGAACACCGGGGAGCTGTTTTTT.

On this clonotype: Without the conserved terminal phenylalanine or tryptophan, this CDR3 likely stems from a read error. It is unclear where the CDR3 begins or ends on the DNA, so no DNA is shown, and the CDR3 is as TCRdb lists it. The J gene is TRBJ2-7, the V gene TRBV19. The germline gives CDR1 LNHDA, CDR2 SQIVND (reference sequence). The CDR3 is 8 residues long, counting both termini. The CDR3 loop is CASSIKGL.

V usage is TRBV29-1 and J usage is TRBJ2-1, with 9 nucleotides matching TRBD1. The V and J ends lost 7 bases and 7 bases, in that order; junction bases with no gene match: 5. The CDR3 extends over 12 amino acids. Germline V gene data show CDR1 as SQVTM and CDR2 as ANQGSEA. CDR3 amino acids: CSGTGDGNEQFF. DNA of the CDR3: TGCAGCGGGACAGGGGATGGGAATGAGCAGTTCTTC.

This clonotype was picked up a small number of times. The rearrangement uses TRBV6-2 or TRBV6-3 and TRBJ1-1, with D unclear. CDR1 is MNHEY and CDR2 is SVGEGT in the germline V gene. The CDR3 is made up of 16 amino acids. V was trimmed by 2 bases and J by 0 bases, leaving 13 bases between them. The CDR3: CASSYPRRTMNTEAFF. The CDR3 nucleotides are TGTGCCAGCAGTTACCCCCGGAGGACCATGAACACTGAAGCTTTCTTT.

The chain carries TRBV24-1 and TRBJ2-2; D ambiguous. The germline CDR1 and CDR2 sequences are KGHDR and SFDVKD. Trimming cost V 6 bases and J 6 bases, with 7 bases left between them. This CDR3 contains 12 residues. The CDR3 loop reads CATSLGPGELFF. The CDR3 DNA follows: TGTGCCACCAGTCTGGGTCCCGGGGAGCTGTTTTTT.

The chain carries TRBV20-1 and TRBJ2-3, with 7 bases fitting TRBD1. The CDR3 is 15 residues long. The germline V gene has CDR1 DFQATT and CDR2 SNEGSKA (reference sequence). The V segment lost 3 bases and the J segment 0 bases; nucleotides outside the gene matches: 6. The CDR3 DNA is TGCAGTGCTAGGGTTCCGGGACAGAGCACAGATACGCAGTATTTT. It yields the protein CSARVPGQSTDTQYF.

In its sample, this clonotype was seen a few times. The chain is built from TRBV28 and TRBJ2-5; D call uncertain. V was shortened by 2 bases and J by 7 bases, with 14 bases between the two germline ends. CDR1 and CDR2 from the germline V gene are MDHEN and SYDVKM. The CDR3 consists of 14 residues. For the CDR3, the DNA is TGTGCCAGCAGTTTAATCGGTGCTCCAGGGACCCAGTACTTC. Its translation: CASSLIGAPGTQYF.

This clonotype was counted only a few times. This rearrangement joins TRBV10-3 to TRBJ1-1; no clear D gene. From germline, CDR1 is ENHRY and CDR2 SYGVKD. The ends were cut back, 4 bases at V and 6 bases at J, with 21 bases in the middle. The CDR3 runs to 16 residues. The CDR3 spells CAISALFRRSEAEAFF. CDR3 coding DNA: TGTGCCATCAGTGCACTATTCCGCCGGTCGGAGGCTGAAGCTTTCTTT.

The chain combines TRBV6-2 or TRBV6-3 with TRBJ2-6, with D hard to call. The CDR3 consists of 14 residues. Trimming removed 4 bases from V and 1 base from J, with 5 bases in between. Germline V gives CDR1 MNHEY, CDR2 SVGEGT. This CDR3 reads CASSWFSGANVLTF. The CDR3 coding sequence is TGTGCCAGCAGTTGGTTTTCTGGGGCCAACGTCCTGACTTTC.

This chain joins TRBV9 and TRBJ2-3; 8 nucleotides align to TRBD2. The ends lost 0 bases at V and 7 bases at J; junction bases unmatched: 7. Germline CDR1 SGDLS, CDR2 YYNGEE. This CDR3 comprises 15 residues. The CDR3 nucleotides read TGTGCCAGCAGCGTAGGATTAGCGGGGCAAAATACGCAGTATTTT. This sequence encodes CASSVGLAGQNTQYF.

V gene TRBV20-1 combines with J gene TRBJ2-1; 10 bases agree with TRBD2. Trimming at V came to 4 bases and at J to 0 bases, leaving 9 bases not matched to a gene. The CDR3 consists of 17 residues. Germline-derived CDR1 and CDR2 are DFQATT and SNEGSKA (reference sequence). The CDR3 loop reads CSAKGLASPISYNEQFF. CDR3 DNA sequence: TGCAGTGCTAAGGGACTAGCGTCTCCAATCTCCTACAATGAGCAGTTCTTC.

This clonotype has more than one count but fewer than ten. The chain is built from TRBV12-3 or TRBV12-4 and TRBJ2-3; no firm D call. The V and J ends lost 3 bases and 2 bases respectively, with 6 bases between them. The CDR3 has 13 amino acids. The CDR3: CASSFSYTDTQYF. The CDR3 DNA reads TGTGCCAGCAGTTTCTCGTACACAGATACGCAGTATTTT.

This clonotype was recorded a few times. The V call is TRBV20-1, the J call TRBJ2-7; the D gene is possibly TRBD1 (5 bases). This CDR3 contains 12 residues. Trimming took off 6 bases at V and 3 bases at J, with 12 bases between the two ends. Germline V CDR1 and CDR2: DFQATT, SNEGSKA (reference sequence). The CDR3 DNA reads as TGCAGTGCGGGGCAGGCCAACTACGAGCAGTACTTC. Its translation is CSAGQANYEQYF.

This clonotype has a handful of counts. J is TRBJ1-1 and V is TRBV6-5, with D possibly being TRBD1 (5 bases). This CDR3 spans 15 amino acids. Germline V CDR1 and CDR2: MNHEY, SVGAGI. Trimming shortened V by 4 bases and J by 2 bases, and 14 bases separated the two germline ends. CDR3 coding DNA: TGTGCCAGCAGTTCCCGGGGGTTTTTTAACACTGAAGCTTTCTTT. Translation: CASSSRGFFNTEAFF.

Concerning this clonotype: Being one base from a much bigger clone, this may be a read error. The chain employs TRBV9 and TRBJ2-2; the match to TRBD1 covers 7 bases. V dropped 4 bases and J dropped 1; count of bases not matched to a gene: 1. The CDR3 has 14 residues. Germline-derived CDR1 and CDR2 are SGDLS and YYNGEE. The chain's CDR3 is CASSNRGNTGELFF. Here the CDR3 DNA reads TGTGCCAGCAGCAACAGGGGGAACACCGGGGAGCTGTTTTTT.

This clonotype has more than one count but fewer than ten. The chain recombines TRBV9 with TRBJ2-3; 7 bases line up with TRBD2. With V trimmed by 1 base and J by 5 bases, 7 bases remained unmatched. Germline values: CDR1 SGDLS, CDR2 YYNGEE. The CDR3 runs to 15 residues. CDR3 coding DNA: TGTGCCAGCAGCGTAACGGGAGGAGTTGGAGATACGCAGTATTTT. Translating it yields CASSVTGGVGDTQYF.

J is TRBJ1-1 and V is TRBV12-3 or TRBV12-4; D might be TRBD1 (5 bases). This CDR3 is 16 amino acids long. V gave up 0 bases and J gave up 5 bases, with 16 bases separating them. The CDR3 DNA is TGTGCCAGCAGTTTAGCCTACGGGACCGCGAAGACTGAAGCTTTCTTT. Amino acids: CASSLAYGTAKTEAFF.

This clonotype was recorded a few times. This chain connects TRBV5-5 to TRBJ2-1; 8 bases line up with TRBD2. V lost 5 bases and J lost 4; bases outside the gene matches: 5. CDR3 length: 14 residues. Germline V lookup: CDR1 SGHKS, CDR2 YYEKEE (reference sequence). CDR3: CASSQVAGYNEQFF. In DNA, the CDR3 is TGTGCCAGCAGTCAAGTAGCGGGGTACAATGAGCAGTTCTTC.

This clonotype was counted between two and nine times. The J gene is TRBJ2-2, the V gene TRBV20-1; D perhaps matches TRBD2 (7 bases). Germline V lookup: CDR1 DFQATT, CDR2 SNEGSKA (reference sequence). Trimming cost V 5 bases and J 4 bases, with 14 bases left between them. The CDR3 has 14 residues. CDR3 sequence: CSASLGGPTGELFF. CDR3 coding DNA: TGCAGTGCTTCCTTGGGGGGGCCCACCGGGGAGCTGTTTTTT.